This T cell receptor beta chain was retrieved from a study of blood T cell repertoires in COVID-19. In the study overall: In each case, the material was cDNA or gDNA derived from T cells, B-cell-depleted T cells, or PBMCs.

Seattle researchers signed up patients amid active infection and tracked them longitudinally. In germline, CDR1 is MNHNS, CDR2 SASEGT. Deletions cut 0 bases from V and 3 bases from J, with 11 bases between. CDR3 size: 15 residues. Original handling: Amplification with reference gene primers provided the estimates of nucleated cell counts. TCRdb keeps only in-frame clones here, not all; method: immunoSEQ multiplex PCR. The V and J calls and the clone size are those of that table, but D and trimming were determined from the DNA. The table includes about 270,000 clones, approximately 86% detected once. Sample: peripheral blood. This sequence was found in a woman aged 70-85 years with COVID-19, enrolled during active disease. This chain uses TRBV6-1 with TRBJ1-2, with TRBD1 as a possible D gene (5 bases). The chain's CDR3 is CASSEAPSGDYGYTF. For the CDR3, the DNA is TGTGCCAGCAGTGAAGCGCCGTCGGGGGACTATGGCTACACCTTC.